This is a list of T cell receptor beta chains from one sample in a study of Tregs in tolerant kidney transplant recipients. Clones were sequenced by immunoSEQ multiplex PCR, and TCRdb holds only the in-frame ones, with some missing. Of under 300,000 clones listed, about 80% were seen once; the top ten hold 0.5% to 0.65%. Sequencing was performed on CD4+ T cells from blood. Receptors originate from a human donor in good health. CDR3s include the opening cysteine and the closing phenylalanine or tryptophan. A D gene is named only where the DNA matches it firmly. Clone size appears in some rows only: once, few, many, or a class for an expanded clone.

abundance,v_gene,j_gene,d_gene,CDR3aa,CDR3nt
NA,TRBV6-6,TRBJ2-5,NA,CASSYLAGAPQETQYF,TGTGCCAGCAGTTACTTGGCGGGGGCCCCTCAAGAGACCCAGTACTTC
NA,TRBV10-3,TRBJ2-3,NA,CAISGGAEDTQYF,TGTGCCATCAGTGGGGGTGCGGAAGATACGCAGTATTTT
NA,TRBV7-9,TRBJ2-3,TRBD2,CASSATSGAWEGNTDTQYF,TGTGCCAGCAGCGCGACTAGCGGGGCCTGGGAGGGGAACACAGATACGCAGTATTTT
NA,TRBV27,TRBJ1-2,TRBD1,CASSRTGGDYGYTF,TGTGCCAGCAGCAGGACAGGGGGAGACTATGGCTACACCTTC
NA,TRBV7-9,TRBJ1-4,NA,CASSLYPGSEKLFF,TGTGCCAGCAGCTTATATCCAGGGTCTGAAAAACTGTTTTTT
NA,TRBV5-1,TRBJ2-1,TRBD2,CASSLVAGVSYNEQFF,TGCGCCAGCAGCTTGGTAGCGGGAGTATCCTACAATGAGCAGTTCTTC
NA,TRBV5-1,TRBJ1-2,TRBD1,CASSPGQGVEYNYGYTF,TGCGCCAGCAGCCCAGGACAGGGGGTGGAATATAACTATGGCTACACCTTC
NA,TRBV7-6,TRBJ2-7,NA,CASSPGTYEQYF,TGTGCCAGCAGCCCCGGCACCTACGAGCAGTACTTC
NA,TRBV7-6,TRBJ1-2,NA,CASSSTLLAAGANYGYTF,TGTGCCAGCAGCTCCACCCTCCTCGCGGCAGGAGCTAACTATGGCTACACCTTC
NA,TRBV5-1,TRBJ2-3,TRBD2,CASSPNIGRGGTDTQYF,TGCGCCAGCAGCCCTAATATCGGGCGGGGGGGCACAGATACGCAGTATTTT
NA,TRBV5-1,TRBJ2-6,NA,CASSPTGSGANVLTF,TGCGCCAGCAGCCCGACAGGATCTGGGGCCAACGTCCTGACTTTC
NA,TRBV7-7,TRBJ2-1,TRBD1,CASSLAGQGFEQFF,TGTGCCAGCAGCTTAGCGGGACAGGGTTTTGAGCAGTTCTTC
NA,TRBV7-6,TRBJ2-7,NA,CASSLGQAVGIEQYF,TGTGCCAGCAGCTTAGGGCAGGCCGTGGGTATCGAGCAGTACTTC
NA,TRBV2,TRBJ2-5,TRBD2,CASTPLAAETQYF,TGTGCCAGCACCCCACTAGCGGCAGAGACCCAGTACTTC
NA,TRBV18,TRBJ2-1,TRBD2,CASSQLADSYNEQFF,TGTGCCAGCTCACAACTAGCGGACTCCTACAATGAGCAGTTCTTC
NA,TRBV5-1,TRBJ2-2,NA,CASSLGTPNTGELFF,TGCGCCAGCAGCTTGGGGACACCCAACACCGGGGAGCTGTTTTTT
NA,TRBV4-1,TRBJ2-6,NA,CASSQRLELYSGANVLTF,TGCGCCAGCAGCCAGAGACTGGAGCTCTATAGTGGGGCCAACGTCCTGACTTTC
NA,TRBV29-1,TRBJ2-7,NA,CSVKDTSYEQYF,TGCAGCGTTAAAGACACCTCCTACGAGCAGTACTTC
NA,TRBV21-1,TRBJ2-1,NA,CASSKLIREGLDEQFF,TGTGCCAGCAGCAAATTAATCCGGGAGGGCCTGGATGAGCAGTTCTTC
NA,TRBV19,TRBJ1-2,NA,CASSIVRGNYGYTF,TGTGCCAGTAGTATAGTAAGAGGGAACTATGGCTACACCTTC
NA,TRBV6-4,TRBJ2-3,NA,CASSDRPSSTDTQYF,TGTGCCAGCAGTGACAGGCCCTCTAGCACAGATACGCAGTATTTT
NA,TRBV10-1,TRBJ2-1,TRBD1,CASTPHRTGTYNEQFF,TGCGCCAGCACCCCCCACCGGACAGGGACCTACAATGAGCAGTTCTTC
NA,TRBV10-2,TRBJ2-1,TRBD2,CASRDSGRGNEQFF,TGCGCCAGCCGCGATAGCGGGAGGGGGAATGAGCAGTTCTTC
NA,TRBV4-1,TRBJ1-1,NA,CASSQVQGEAFF,TGCGCCAGCAGCCAAGTGCAGGGGGAAGCTTTCTTT
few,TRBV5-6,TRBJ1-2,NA,CASRLRGSPGYTF,TGTGCCAGCAGATTACGGGGCAGTCCTGGCTACACCTTC
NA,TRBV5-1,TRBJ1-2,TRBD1,CASSFGQGIGGYTF,TGCGCCAGCAGCTTTGGACAGGGGATAGGGGGCTACACCTTC
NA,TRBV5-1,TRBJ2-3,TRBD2,CASSFRELAGGQDTQYF,TGCGCCAGCAGCTTCAGGGAACTAGCGGGGGGGCAAGATACGCAGTATTTT
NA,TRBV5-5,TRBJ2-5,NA,CASSLGRQETQYF,TGTGCCAGCAGCTTGGGTAGGCAAGAGACCCAGTACTTC
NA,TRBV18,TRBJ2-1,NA,CASSRGREIEQFF,TGTGCCAGCTCCCGGGGGCGGGAGATTGAGCAGTTCTTC
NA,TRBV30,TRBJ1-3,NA,CAFGLPWGNTIYF,TGTGCCTTTGGGCTGCCCTGGGGAAACACCATATATTTT
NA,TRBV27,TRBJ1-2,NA,CASSLSVDSLKGYTF,TGTGCCAGCAGTTTATCCGTCGACAGCCTTAAGGGCTACACCTTC
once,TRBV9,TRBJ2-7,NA,CASSVGTQGYEQYF,TGTGCCAGCAGCGTAGGGACACAGGGCTACGAGCAGTACTTC
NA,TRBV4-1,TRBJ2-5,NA,CASSRQVQETQYF,TGCGCCAGCAGCCGACAGGTCCAAGAGACCCAGTACTTC
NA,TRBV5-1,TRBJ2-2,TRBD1,CASSLGGTAGELFF,TGCGCCAGCAGCTTGGGAGGGACAGCCGGGGAGCTGTTTTTT
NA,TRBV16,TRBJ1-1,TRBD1,CASSRQGQGNTEAFF,TGTGCCAGCAGCCGACAGGGACAGGGGAACACTGAAGCTTTCTTT
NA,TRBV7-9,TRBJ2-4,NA,CASSLDGAKNIQYF,TGTGCCAGCAGCTTGGATGGCGCCAAAAACATTCAGTACTTC
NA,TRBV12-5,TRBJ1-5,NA,CASAGTGNQPQHF,TGTGCTAGTGCCGGGACGGGGAATCAGCCCCAGCATTTT
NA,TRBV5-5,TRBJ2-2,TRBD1,CASSWGTGRGKTGELFF,TGTGCCAGCAGCTGGGGGACAGGGAGAGGGAAAACCGGGGAGCTGTTTTTT
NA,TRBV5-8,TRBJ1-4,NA,CASSFRATNEKLFF,TGTGCCAGCAGCTTCAGGGCCACTAATGAAAAACTGTTTTTT
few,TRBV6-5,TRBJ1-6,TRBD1,CASSVDRAGSPLHF,TGTGCCAGCAGTGTCGACAGGGCCGGGTCACCCCTCCACTTT
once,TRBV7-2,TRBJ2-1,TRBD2,CASSARASGSSYNEQFF,TGTGCCAGCAGCGCCCGGGCTAGCGGGTCCTCCTACAATGAGCAGTTCTTC
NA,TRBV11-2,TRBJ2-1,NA,CASSLDGGTGHEQFF,TGTGCCAGCAGCTTAGATGGGGGAACAGGGCATGAGCAGTTCTTC
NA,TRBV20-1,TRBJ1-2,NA,CSARTSYGYTF,TGCAGTGCTAGGACCTCCTATGGCTACACCTTC
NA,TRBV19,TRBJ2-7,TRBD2,CASRTSGRRGEQYF,TGTGCCAGTCGGACTAGCGGGAGAAGGGGGGAGCAGTACTTC
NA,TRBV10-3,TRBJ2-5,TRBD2,CAISESASGGEETQYF,TGTGCCATCAGTGAGTCCGCTAGCGGGGGAGAAGAGACCCAGTACTTC
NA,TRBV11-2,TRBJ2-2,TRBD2,CASSFVASGVTGELFF,TGTGCCAGCAGCTTTGTGGCTAGCGGGGTCACCGGGGAGCTGTTTTTT
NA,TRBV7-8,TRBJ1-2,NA,CASSSSFSYGYTF,TGTGCCAGCAGCTCATCTTTTTCGTATGGCTACACCTTC
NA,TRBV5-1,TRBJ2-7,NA,CASSLGALSVFEQYF,TGCGCCAGCAGCTTGGGGGCTTTGTCGGTCTTTGAGCAGTACTTC
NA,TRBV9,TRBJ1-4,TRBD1,CASSVALGTANEKLFF,TGTGCCAGCAGCGTAGCCCTCGGGACAGCTAATGAAAAACTGTTTTTT
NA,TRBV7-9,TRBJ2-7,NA,CASSFLYEQYF,TGTGCCAGCAGCTTCCTCTACGAGCAGTACTTC
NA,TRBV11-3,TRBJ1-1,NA,CASSRGGERAFF,TGTGCCAGCAGCCGTGGGGGGGAAAGGGCTTTCTTT
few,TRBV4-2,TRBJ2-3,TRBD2,CASSGGLRTDTQYF,TGTGCCAGCAGCGGGGGACTACGCACAGATACGCAGTATTTT
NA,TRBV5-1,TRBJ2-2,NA,CASSLWGGGELFF,TGCGCCAGCAGCTTGTGGGGCGGCGGGGAGCTGTTTTTT
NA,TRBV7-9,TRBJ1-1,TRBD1,CASSSLGQGGTEAFF,TGTGCCAGCAGCTCACTTGGACAGGGAGGCACTGAAGCTTTCTTT